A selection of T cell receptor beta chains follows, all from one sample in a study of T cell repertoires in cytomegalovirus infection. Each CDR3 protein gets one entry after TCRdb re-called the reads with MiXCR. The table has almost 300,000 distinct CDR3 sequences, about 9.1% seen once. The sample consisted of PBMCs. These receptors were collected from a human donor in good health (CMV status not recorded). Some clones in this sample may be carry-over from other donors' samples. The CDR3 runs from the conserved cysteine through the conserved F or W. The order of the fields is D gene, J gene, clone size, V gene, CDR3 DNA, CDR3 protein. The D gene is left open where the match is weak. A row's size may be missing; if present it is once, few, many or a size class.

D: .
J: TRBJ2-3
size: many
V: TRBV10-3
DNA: TGTGCCATCAGTGCTAGGGGGAATACGCAGTATTTT
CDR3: CAISARGNTQYF

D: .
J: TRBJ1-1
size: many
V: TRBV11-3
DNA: TGTGCCAGCAGCGGAACAGGGATGACTGAAGCTTTCTTT
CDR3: CASSGTGMTEAFF

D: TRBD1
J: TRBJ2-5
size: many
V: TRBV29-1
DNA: TGCAGCGTTGAGGGACAGGACCTTCAAGAGACCCAGTACTTC
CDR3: CSVEGQDLQETQYF

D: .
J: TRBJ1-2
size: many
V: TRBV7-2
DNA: TGTGCCAGCGCCCAATCCGGGAAGGGGTTTAATGGCTACACCTTC
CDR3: CASAQSGKGFNGYTF

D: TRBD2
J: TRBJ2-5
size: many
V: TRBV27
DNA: TGTGCCAGCAGTCTGACCGGACTAGGCGCAGGAGAGACCCAGTACTTC
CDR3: CASSLTGLGAGETQYF

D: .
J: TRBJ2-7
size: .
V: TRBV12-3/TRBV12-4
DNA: TGTGCCAGCAGTCCCACTGGCGTTCCGGGGGAGCAGTACTTC
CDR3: CASSPTGVPGEQYF

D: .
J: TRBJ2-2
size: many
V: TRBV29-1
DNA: TGCAGCGCCCTCCCGGCAGGATTGACCACCGGGGAGCTGTTTTTT
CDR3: CSALPAGLTTGELFF

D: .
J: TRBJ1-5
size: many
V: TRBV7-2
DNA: TGTGCCAGCAGCGTTGACATGTATAGCAATCAGCCCCAGCATTTT
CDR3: CASSVDMYSNQPQHF

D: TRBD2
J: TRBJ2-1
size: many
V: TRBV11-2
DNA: TGTGCCAGCAGCTTAGGAGGGCGCGGGGGTAGGGCTATCTACAATGAGCAGTTCTTC
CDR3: CASSLGGRGGRAIYNEQFF

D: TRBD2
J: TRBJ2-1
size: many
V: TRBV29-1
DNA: TGCAGCGTGGCACTAGCGGAAAATGAGCAGTTCTTC
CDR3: CSVALAENEQFF

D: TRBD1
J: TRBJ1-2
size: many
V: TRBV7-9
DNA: TGTGCCAGCAGTTTTCAGGGGGCGTTTGGCTACACCTTC
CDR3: CASSFQGAFGYTF

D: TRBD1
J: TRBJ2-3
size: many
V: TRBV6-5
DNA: TGTGCCGTCCAGGGGGACCCCCCGGGTACGCAGTATTTT
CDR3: CAVQGDPPGTQYF

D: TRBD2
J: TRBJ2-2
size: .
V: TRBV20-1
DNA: TGCAGTGCTAGAGAGAGGCTAGCGGGGTCGGGCACCGGGGAGCTGTTTTTT
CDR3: CSARERLAGSGTGELFF

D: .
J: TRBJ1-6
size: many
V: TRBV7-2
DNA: TGTGCCAGCAGCTTAGTAGGCCCGGGGAATTCACCCCTCCACTTT
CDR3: CASSLVGPGNSPLHF

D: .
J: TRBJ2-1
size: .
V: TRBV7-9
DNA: TGTGCCAGCAGCTCGGTACCAGTGGACCAAAGGAATGAGCAGTTCTTC
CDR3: CASSSVPVDQRNEQFF

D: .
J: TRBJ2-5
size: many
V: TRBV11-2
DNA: TGTGCCAGCAGCTTAGTAATAGGTAGATCGGAATTAAAGACCCAGTACTTC
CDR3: CASSLVIGRSELKTQYF

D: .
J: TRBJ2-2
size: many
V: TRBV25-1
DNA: TGTGCCAGCAGGGGACCGGGGGACAGAAACACCGGGGAGCTGTTTTTT
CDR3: CASRGPGDRNTGELFF

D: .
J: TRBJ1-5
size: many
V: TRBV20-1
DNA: TGCAGTGCTAGAGATCCATCAGGCGGTCAGCCCCAGCATTTT
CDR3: CSARDPSGGQPQHF

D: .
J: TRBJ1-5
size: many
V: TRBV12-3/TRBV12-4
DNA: TGTGCCAGCAGTTACCAACCTAATCAGCCCCAGCATTTT
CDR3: CASSYQPNQPQHF

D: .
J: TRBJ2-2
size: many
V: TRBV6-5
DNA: TGTGCCAGCAGTTACTCGAAAGATTTTGACTATCCCGGGGAGCTGTTTTTT
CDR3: CASSYSKDFDYPGELFF

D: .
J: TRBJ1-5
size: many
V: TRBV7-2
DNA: TGTGCCAGCAGCTTAACCTACCTTAGCAATCAGCCCCAGCATTTT
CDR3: CASSLTYLSNQPQHF

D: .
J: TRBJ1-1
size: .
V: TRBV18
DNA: TGTGCCAGCTCATCCGGGGGAGGGCCGAACACTGAAGCTTTCTTT
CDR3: CASSSGGGPNTEAFF

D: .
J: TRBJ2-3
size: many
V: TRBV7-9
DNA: TGTGCCAGCAGCCTCGGGGGAGCGCAGTATTTT
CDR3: CASSLGGAQYF

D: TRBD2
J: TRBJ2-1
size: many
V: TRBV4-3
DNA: TGCGCCAGCAGTGGGACTAGCGGGCTTTACAATGAGCAGTTCTTC
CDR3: CASSGTSGLYNEQFF

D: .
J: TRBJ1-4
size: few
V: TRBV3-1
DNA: TGTGCCAGCAGCCTTCCGTCGTCAGCATCAACTAATGAAAAACTGTTTTTT
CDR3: CASSLPSSASTNEKLFF